Following are 16 T cell receptor beta chains from one sample sequenced in a study of cytotoxic CD8 clonotypes in ibrutinib-treated CLL. The repertoire was sequenced with immunoSEQ multiplex PCR; TCRdb's copy has only in-frame clones and lacks some. Seen here are fewer than 400,000 clones, about 64% observed once, and the top ten hold 6% to 6.5%. The sample consisted of PBMCs, taken after 36 months of ibrutinib treatment. Receptors were obtained from a human donor with chronic lymphocytic leukemia.

The chain has TRBV11-3 and TRBJ2-2; D not resolved. The CDR3 totals 15 residues. V was pared by 3 bases and J by 0 bases, with 8 bases between. Germline-derived CDR1 and CDR2 are SGHNT and YENEEA. The CDR3 loop is CASSFGRANTGELFF. DNA of the CDR3: TGTGCCAGCAGCTTCGGTCGAGCGAACACCGGGGAGCTGTTTTTT.

The genes are TRBV13 and TRBJ2-1, with TRBD1 as a possible D gene (6 bases). The germline V gene encodes CDR1 PRHDT and CDR2 FYEKMQ (reference sequence). The CDR3 length is 19 residues. Trimming left V 5 bases short and J 3 bases short, with 26 bases between. CDR3 bases: TGTGCCAGCAGCGCGGGCCCAGGGGTATGGAGTAGCCGCTACAATGAGCAGTTCTTC. This translates into CASSAGPGVWSSRYNEQFF.

The J gene is TRBJ2-3, the V gene TRBV7-3; weak D call: TRBD2 (6 bases). V was trimmed by 0 bases and J by 10 bases, leaving 11 bases between them. Per germline, CDR1 SGHTA and CDR2 FQGTGA. CDR3 length: 13 amino acids. The CDR3 sequence is CASSLTGGRPQYF. CDR3 in DNA: TGTGCCAGCAGCTTAACGGGGGGTCGTCCGCAGTATTTT.

This chain connects TRBV27 to TRBJ1-1; 8 nucleotides agree with TRBD1. CDR1 is MNHEY, CDR2 SMNVEV, per germline (reference sequence). With 5 bases clipped from V and 5 bases from J, the junction kept 10 bases outside the gene matches. The CDR3 sequence is 15 residues long. CDR3 nucleotides: TGTGCCAGCAGTATAGGACAGGGTTCGATGACTGAAGCTTTCTTT. It encodes CASSIGQGSMTEAFF.

The CDR3 loop reads CASSLSGTSGRGQFF. The CDR3 DNA reads TGTGCCAGCAGTTTATCCGGGACTAGCGGGAGAGGGCAGTTCTTC. The chain carries TRBV28 and TRBJ2-1; the match to TRBD2 covers 14 bases. The germline V gene encodes CDR1 MDHEN and CDR2 SYDVKM. The CDR3 has 15 amino acids. Trimming cost V 1 base and J 12 bases; bases outside gene matches: 5.

CDR3 bases: TGCGCCAGCAGTCGACGGGGGAGGGACTATGGCTACACCTTC. It specifies CASSRRGRDYGYTF. The V and J genes are TRBV10-2 and TRBJ1-2, with D possibly matching TRBD1 (5 bases). This CDR3 contains 14 residues. Trimming pared 5 bases from V and 3 bases from J, leaving 13 bases between. Germline V gives CDR1 WSHSY, CDR2 SAAADI.

This sequence joins TRBV4-1 and TRBJ1-6; D uncertain. Per germline, CDR1 MGHRA and CDR2 YSYEKL. The CDR3 has 16 residues. Trimming shortened V by 1 base and J by 3 bases, and 10 bases separated the two germline ends. Here the CDR3 reads CASSQVIGGYNSPLHF. CDR3 DNA: TGCGCCAGCAGCCAAGTGATAGGAGGCTATAATTCACCCCTCCACTTT.

The chain recombines TRBV5-1 with TRBJ2-1; D is possibly TRBD2 (6 bases). This CDR3 is 14 amino acids long. Trimming cost V 10 bases and J 0 bases, with 14 bases left between them. Germline-derived CDR1 and CDR2 are SGHRS and YFSETQ. The CDR3 nucleotides read TGCGCCTCCCACCACGGGAGCTCCTACAATGAGCAGTTCTTC. It encodes CASHHGSSYNEQFF.

The chain combines TRBV5-1 with TRBJ1-2; the D is unclear. CDR1 is SGHRS and CDR2 is YFSETQ in the germline V gene. CDR3 length: 14 amino acids. V was pared by 5 bases and J by 4 bases, with 15 bases between. The CDR3 loop reads CASSPDGLIYGYTF. DNA of the CDR3: TGCGCCAGCAGTCCGGACGGACTGATCTATGGCTACACCTTC.

The V and J genes are TRBV18 and TRBJ2-7; 7 nucleotides line up with TRBD1. Germline V CDR1 and CDR2: KGHSH, LQKENI. The CDR3 consists of 14 residues. Trimming at V came to 6 bases and at J to 3 bases, leaving 8 bases not matched to a gene. CDR3 region: CASSQTGTDYEQYF. The CDR3 DNA reads TGTGCCAGCTCTCAAACCGGGACAGACTACGAGCAGTACTTC.

The chain links TRBV14 to TRBJ1-1; D unresolved. Germline V gene data show CDR1 as SGHDN and CDR2 as FVKESK. V was pared by 0 bases and J by 5 bases, with 10 bases between. CDR3 size: 14 residues. The CDR3 nucleotides read TGTGCCAGCAGCCAAGAAGTAGAGTGGACTGAAGCTTTCTTT. Residues: CASSQEVEWTEAFF. Drawing the rest from reference TRBV14 and TRBJ1-1, the complete variable domain is EAGVTQFPSHSVIEKGQTVTLRCDPISGHDNLYWYRRVMGKEIKFLLHFVKESKQDESGMPNNRFLAERTGGTYSTLKVQPAELEDSGVYFCASSQEVEWTEAFFGQGTRLTVV.

This chain connects TRBV7-2 to TRBJ1-2; no clear D gene. Deletions cut 5 bases from V and 8 bases from J, with 18 bases between. CDR1 SGHTA and CDR2 FQGNSA come from the germline V gene. The CDR3 is 14 amino acids. CDR3 amino acids: CASSTPKAAGGYTF. The CDR3 nucleotides are TGTGCCAGCAGCACCCCTAAAGCGGCGGGAGGCTACACCTTC.

V gene TRBV4-1 combines with J gene TRBJ1-2, with 8 bases aligning to TRBD1. Germline lookup yields CDR1 MGHRA and CDR2 YSYEKL. The CDR3 totals 17 residues. With V trimmed by 1 base and J by 1 base, 8 bases remained unmatched. The CDR3 sequence is CASSQAQVGQDNYGYTF. The CDR3 DNA sequence: TGCGCCAGCAGCCAAGCCCAAGTGGGACAGGATAACTATGGCTACACCTTC.

V gene TRBV5-1 combines with J gene TRBJ2-7, with 8 nucleotides matching TRBD1. Germline values: CDR1 SGHRS, CDR2 YFSETQ. CDR3 length equals 17 residues. Trimming at V came to 0 bases and at J to 2 bases, leaving 10 bases not matched to a gene. The CDR3 spells CASSLVGVTGAPYEQYF. The CDR3 DNA reads as TGCGCCAGCAGCTTGGTGGGAGTGACAGGGGCCCCCTACGAGCAGTACTTC.

CDR3 DNA sequence: TGTGCCAGCAGTTCCCTCTCCCAGCAGTACTTC. Its protein product is CASSSLSQQYF. This chain connects TRBV27 to TRBJ2-7; D is undetermined. Between the trimmed V and J ends, which lost 4 bases and 8 bases, there was a span of 9 bases. Germline loops: CDR1 MNHEY, CDR2 SMNVEV (reference sequence). The length of the CDR3 is 11 residues.

The gene calls are TRBV6-1 and TRBJ2-5, with D perhaps matching TRBD2 (5 bases). This CDR3 has 14 residues. Germline V gene sequence: CDR1 MNHNS, CDR2 SASEGT. Trimming took off 7 bases at V and 5 bases at J, with 17 bases between the two ends. The chain's CDR3 is CASMRADVRETQYF. The CDR3, as DNA: TGTGCCAGCATGAGGGCAGACGTACGGGAGACCCAGTACTTC.